This is a list of T cell receptor beta chains from one sample in a study of T cell responses to AZD1222 COVID-19 vaccine. This table comes from immunoSEQ multiplex PCR, and its TCRdb copy is limited to in-frame clones, with some not included. In the table there are around 130,000 clones, about nine tenths of which are singletons. The specimen was peripheral blood, collected 28 days after the second AZD1222 dose. The receptors come from an adult who received the AZD1222 COVID-19 vaccine. Each CDR3 is given with its conserved first and last residue. The order of the fields is D gene, clone size, CDR3 length, J gene, V gene, CDR3 DNA, CDR3 protein. The D gene is left open where the match is weak. Not every row has a clone size; where given, it reads once, few, many or a size class.

>-|-|12|TRBJ2-7|TRBV5-1
TGCGCCAGCAGCTTGGGAGGATACGAGCAGTACTTC
CASSLGGYEQYF
>-|-|13|TRBJ2-3|TRBV7-9
TGTGCCAGCAGACAACGGGGAACAGATACGCAGTATTTT
CASRQRGTDTQYF
>-|-|14|TRBJ2-2|TRBV6-5
TGTGCCAGCAGTTACACCACAGGGACCGGGGAGCTGTTTTTT
CASSYTTGTGELFF
>-|-|16|TRBJ2-7|TRBV5-1
TGCGCCAGCAGCTTGGTTACGGGCGGGGCAGCCTACGAGCAGTACTTC
CASSLVTGGAAYEQYF
>TRBD1|few|15|TRBJ2-3|TRBV7-6
TGTGCCAGCAGCCTGGGGACAGTTAAGACAGATACGCAGTATTTT
CASSLGTVKTDTQYF
>TRBD1|-|13|TRBJ1-2|TRBV12-3/TRBV12-4
TGTGCCAGCAGACGGACAGGGATCTATGGCTACACCTTC
CASRRTGIYGYTF
>-|-|11|TRBJ1-2|TRBV29-1
TGCAGCGTTGATGGGACCTACGGGTACACCTTC
CSVDGTYGYTF
>-|-|14|TRBJ1-3|TRBV18
TGTGCCAGCTCACCAGGGACCCGGGGAAACACCATATATTTT
CASSPGTRGNTIYF
>-|-|16|TRBJ1-6|TRBV10-3
TGTGCCATCAGTGAGTACGGGGACACCATTAATTCACCCCTCCACTTT
CAISEYGDTINSPLHF
>-|-|13|TRBJ1-1|TRBV2
TGTGCCAGCATCGGGACTGGTGGCGCTGAAGCTTTCTTT
CASIGTGGAEAFF
>TRBD1|-|14|TRBJ1-6|TRBV7-2
TGTGCCAGCAGCACGACAGGGATAGGGTCACCCCTCCACTTT
CASSTTGIGSPLHF
>-|-|18|TRBJ1-5|TRBV7-3
TGTGCCAGCAGCTTATTCCTCTTGTGCATTATACGGACCCTCTTTCAGCATTTT
CASSLFLLCIIRTLFQHF
>-|-|12|TRBJ1-1|TRBV11-1
TGTGCCAGCAGCCGCCAGGACACTGAAGCTTTCTTT
CASSRQDTEAFF
>-|-|14|TRBJ1-5|TRBV7-8
TGTGCCAGCAACCGCAGAGGGGGCAATCAGCCCCAGCATTTT
CASNRRGGNQPQHF
>TRBD2|-|15|TRBJ2-1|TRBV6-2/TRBV6-3
TGTGCCAGCAGTTTCTTGAGTAGCGGGGGCGATGAGCAGTTCTTC
CASSFLSSGGDEQFF
>-|-|13|TRBJ2-7|TRBV6-1
TGTGCCAGCAGTGAAGGAGGGAATTACGAGCAGTACTTC
CASSEGGNYEQYF
>-|-|16|TRBJ1-6|TRBV10-3
TGTGCCATCAGCCATAACAGGGACTTTACCTACTCACCCCTCCACTTT
CAISHNRDFTYSPLHF
>-|once|15|TRBJ1-1|TRBV4-1
TGCGCCAGCAGCCCCTATCTGAAGGGACCCGTTGAAGCTTTCTTT
CASSPYLKGPVEAFF
>TRBD2|-|14|TRBJ2-2|TRBV6-5
TGTGCCAGCAGGATAGCGGGAGCAGGGGGGGAGCTGTTTTTT
CASRIAGAGGELFF
>-|-|15|TRBJ2-7|TRBV10-3
TGTGCCATCAGTGAGTCGTTTAGTACCTCCTACGAGCAGTACTTC
CAISESFSTSYEQYF
>-|-|15|TRBJ1-6|TRBV25-1
TGTGCCAGCAGTGAATTTCAGGGAAGTAATTCACCCCTCCACTTT
CASSEFQGSNSPLHF
>TRBD1|-|14|TRBJ1-2|TRBV19
TGTGCCAGTAGTATCTCCCGGGACAGTGGCGGCTACACCTTC
CASSISRDSGGYTF
>-|-|14|TRBJ2-7|TRBV3-1/TRBV3-2
TGTGCCAGCAGCCAAAGCGGCGGCTCCTACGAGCAGTACTTC
CASSQSGGSYEQYF
>TRBD1|-|15|TRBJ1-2|TRBV18
TGTGCCAGCTCACCGGGACAGTCCTCTAACTATGGCTACACCTTC
CASSPGQSSNYGYTF
>TRBD1|-|15|TRBJ2-1|TRBV6-2/TRBV6-3
TGTGCCAGCAGTTACCGGGACAGGGACTACAATGAGCAGTTCTTC
CASSYRDRDYNEQFF
>-|-|15|TRBJ2-1|TRBV11-3
TGTGCCAGCAGCTTAGGGGGCGGATTGAACAATGAGCAGTTCTTC
CASSLGGGLNNEQFF
>-|-|14|TRBJ1-3|TRBV3-1/TRBV3-2
TGTGCCAGCAGCCAAGCCGCTTTTGGAAACACCATATATTTT
CASSQAAFGNTIYF
>-|once|14|TRBJ1-1|TRBV19
TGTGCCAGTACCCTCCTAGGGAGGGACACTGAAGCTTTCTTT
CASTLLGRDTEAFF
>TRBD1|once|16|TRBJ1-4|TRBV18
TGTGCCAGCTCACCACCGGGAAACCCACAGGGGATAAAACTGTTTTTT
CASSPPGNPQGIKLFF
>-|-|12|TRBJ1-3|TRBV12-3/TRBV12-4
TGTGCCAGCCGGGGAGTCGGAAACACCATATATTTT
CASRGVGNTIYF
>-|few|13|TRBJ1-5|TRBV12-3/TRBV12-4
TGTGCCAGCAGTCCCTTTTGGGATCAGCCCCAGCATTTT
CASSPFWDQPQHF
>-|few|16|TRBJ1-1|TRBV4-2
TGTGCCAGCAGCCCCGACGTTTTCGGGGAAAGCACTGAAGCTTTCTTT
CASSPDVFGESTEAFF